Shown below are 18 T cell receptor beta chains from a single sample sequenced in a study of blood T cell repertoires in COVID-19 (dated by TCRdb to about 2020). The library was made by the immunoSEQ multiplex PCR assay. TCRdb provides this immuneACCESS table in a form limited to in-frame rearrangements. Some clones are lacking; in checked studies, under half of them reflect an unresolved V gene, and why the rest are absent is not known. For this sample there are roughly 200,000 clones; around 90% appear just once. Roughly 6.7% of the sample comes from the top ten. The source material was peripheral blood. These receptors all stem from a man aged 35 to 55 with acute or convalescent COVID-19.

The chain links TRBV5-4 to TRBJ2-1, with TRBD1 matching over 7 bases. CDR1 and CDR2 from the germline V gene are SGHNT and YYREEE (reference sequence). This CDR3 contains 15 residues. J gave up 4 bases and V 4 bases, and 8 bases lay outside the gene matches. In DNA form, the CDR3 reads TGTGCCAGCAGCGTGAAACGGGACAGTTACAATGAGCAGTTCTTC. Protein: CASSVKRDSYNEQFF.

V usage is TRBV28 and J usage is TRBJ1-4; 8 bases agree with TRBD1. V shed 5 bases, J shed 1 base, and the junction held 3 bases outside the gene matches. This CDR3 region has 15 residues. Germline CDR1 is MDHEN and CDR2 is SYDVKM. The CDR3 loop is CASSPTGGTNEKLFF. The CDR3 DNA sequence: TGTGCCAGCAGTCCAACAGGGGGAACTAATGAAAAACTGTTTTTT.

There are a few counts of this clone. V usage is TRBV6-5 and J usage is TRBJ2-7; no clear D. Germline assignment: CDR1 MNHEY and CDR2 SVGAGI. The CDR3 spans 12 residues. Trimming stripped 4 bases from V and 5 bases from J, with 9 bases between. For the CDR3, the DNA is TGTGCCAGCAGTTCTCAGGTAGACGAGCAGTACTTC. Protein: CASSSQVDEQYF.

This clone was detected once. The CDR3 nucleotides are TGTGCCAGCAGTTACGGGCGGGGACGGAACACTGAAGCTTTCTTT. Amino acid sequence: CASSYGRGRNTEAFF. The rearrangement joins TRBV6-5 to TRBJ1-1; TRBD1 is a possible D gene (5 bases). This CDR3 has 15 residues. The germline V and J ends were trimmed by 2 bases and 1 base, with 11 bases remaining between them. CDR1 is MNHEY, CDR2 SVGAGI, per germline.

The sample holds one count of this clone. The V and J genes are TRBV10-3 and TRBJ1-1; D call uncertain. Trimming cost V 4 bases and J 0 bases, with 9 bases left between them. The CDR3 runs 14 residues. Per the germline V gene, CDR1 is ENHRY and CDR2 is SYGVKD. CDR3 DNA: TGTGCCATCAGTGCGATTTCAGTGAACACTGAAGCTTTCTTT. This codes for CAISAISVNTEAFF.

The CDR3 DNA sequence: TGTGCCAGCAGCCGTAAGACAGGACTAGCGACGTACGAGCAGTACTTC. Its protein is CASSRKTGLATYEQYF. The rearrangement uses TRBV7-2 and TRBJ2-7; 9 bases agree with TRBD2. The CDR3 is 16 amino acids. The V gene's germline CDR1 is SGHTA and CDR2 FQGNSA. The trim removed 5 bases at V and 4 bases at J, leaving 12 bases unmatched.

The chain carries TRBV6-5 and TRBJ2-3; TRBD2 matches at 10 bases. CDR1 is MNHEY and CDR2 is SVGAGI in the germline V gene. V was clipped by 6 bases and J by 0 bases; unmatched bases: 3. This CDR3 region has 15 residues. The CDR3 DNA is TGTGCCAGCAGACTAGCGGGGCATAGCACAGATACGCAGTATTTT. It encodes CASRLAGHSTDTQYF.

V and J are TRBV14 and TRBJ2-3; 7 positions agree with TRBD1. After removal of 5 bases from V and 2 bases from J, the junction contained 4 bases not matched to a gene. The CDR3 spans 14 residues. Per germline, CDR1 SGHDN and CDR2 FVKESK. The CDR3 sequence is CASSVGQITDTQYF. CDR3 sequence (DNA): TGTGCCAGCAGCGTGGGACAGATCACAGATACGCAGTATTTT.

The CDR3 coding sequence is TGTGCCAGCAGCCAAGATATGGGGAGGTGGAATACGCAGTATTTT. Translating it yields CASSQDMGRWNTQYF. The chain couples TRBV14 to TRBJ2-3; D is possibly TRBD2 (6 bases). Between the trimmed V and J ends, which lost 0 bases and 7 bases, there was a span of 14 bases. The CDR3 spans 15 residues. Germline CDR1 reads SGHDN; CDR2 reads FVKESK.

This clone was seen once. This chain joins TRBV7-9 and TRBJ2-3; a possible D gene is TRBD1 (5 bases). V lost 1 base and J 2 bases, leaving 16 bases between the germline ends. CDR1 is SEHNR and CDR2 is FQNEAQ in the germline V gene (reference sequence). The CDR3 is 17 residues long. The chain's CDR3 is CASSLVQGLLNTDTQYF. Here the CDR3 DNA reads TGTGCCAGCAGCTTAGTCCAGGGTCTTCTTAACACAGATACGCAGTATTTT. The entire variable domain, with the rest obtained from reference TRBV7-9 and TRBJ2-3, is as follows: DTGVSQNPRHKITKRGQNVTFRCDPISEHNRLYWYRQTLGQGPEFLTYFQNEAQLEKSRLLSDRFSAERPKGSFSTLEIQRTEQGDSAMYLCASSLVQGLLNTDTQYFGPGTRLTVL.

The J gene is TRBJ2-2, the V gene TRBV7-6; maybe TRBD2 (5 bases). V lost 2 bases and J lost 5, with 18 bases in between. There are 17 residues in the CDR3. The germline V gene encodes CDR1 SGHVS and CDR2 FNYEAQ. CDR3 amino acids: CASSLPSGLAETGELFF. The CDR3, as DNA: TGTGCCAGCAGCTTACCTTCCGGACTGGCGGAAACCGGGGAGCTGTTTTTT.

This clone was seen once. This chain connects TRBV5-1 to TRBJ2-1; D is possibly TRBD2 (5 bases). This CDR3 spans 16 amino acids. CDR1 is SGHRS, CDR2 YFSETQ, per germline. Trimming cost V 4 bases and J 0 bases, with 14 bases left between them. The CDR3 DNA is TGCGCCAGCAGCCCCCAAGGGAGCAGCTCCTACAATGAGCAGTTCTTC. Translating gives CASSPQGSSSYNEQFF.

This chain joins TRBV5-1 and TRBJ1-1, with 7 bases matching TRBD1. V lost 4 bases, J lost 8 bases, and 8 bases stayed unmatched. This CDR3 has 13 amino acids. CDR1 and CDR2 from the germline V gene are SGHRS and YFSETQ. CDR3 amino acids: CASSREGTAEAFF. The CDR3 DNA reads as TGCGCCAGCAGCCGCGAAGGGACAGCCGAAGCTTTCTTT.

The table lists this clone with a count of one. This chain joins TRBV4-1 and TRBJ1-2, with 8 positions matching TRBD1. The CDR3 is 18 residues long. In germline, CDR1 is MGHRA, CDR2 YSYEKL. The V gene end was trimmed by 0 bases and the J gene end by 4 bases; junction bases not matched to a gene: 13. The CDR3 reads CASSQDQGQGAQFYGYTF. CDR3 nucleotides: TGCGCCAGCAGCCAAGATCAGGGGCAGGGGGCCCAATTCTATGGCTACACCTTC.

The J gene is TRBJ2-7, the V gene TRBV12-3 or TRBV12-4; D is ambiguous. The CDR3 has 11 amino acids. The ends were cut back, 8 bases at V and 2 bases at J, with 7 bases in the middle. In DNA form, the CDR3 reads TGTGCCAGCGGTAGTCCCTACGAGCAGTACTTC. It encodes CASGSPYEQYF.

The V gene is TRBV3-1 (or the pseudogene TRBV3-2), the J gene TRBJ2-3; a weak D match, TRBD2 (5 bases). Deletions cut 3 bases from V and 6 bases from J, with 13 bases between. The CDR3 covers 14 residues. From germline, CDR1 is LGHDT and CDR2 YNNKEL (reference sequence). CDR3 amino acids: CASSHPNSGDTQYF. The CDR3, as DNA: TGTGCCAGCAGCCACCCAAATTCGGGGGATACGCAGTATTTT.

V usage is TRBV5-5 and J usage is TRBJ2-5; D not certain. CDR1 and CDR2 (germline): SGHKS, YYEKEE (reference sequence). The CDR3 contains 14 residues. V was shortened by 0 bases and J by 5 bases, with 11 bases between the two germline ends. The CDR3 here is CASSLASSGETQYF. The CDR3 coding sequence is TGTGCCAGCAGCTTGGCGTCTAGTGGGGAGACCCAGTACTTC.

The chain is built from TRBV11-2 and TRBJ1-4, with D possibly being TRBD1 (6 bases). The CDR3 runs 15 residues. CDR1 is SGHAT, CDR2 FQNNGV, per germline. Trimming took 4 bases from V and 6 from J, leaving 15 bases between them. CDR3 in amino acids: CASSSIVSGDEKLFF. The CDR3 coding sequence is TGTGCCAGCAGCTCAATCGTGTCAGGGGATGAAAAACTGTTTTTT.